These 26 T cell receptor beta chains share one sample of origin, sequenced in a study of beta chain features in type 1 diabetes. The authors reverse transcribed all of the isolated RNA, so sequencing captured expressed TCRB transcripts. Clones were read by immunoSEQ multiplex PCR, and TCRdb kept only the in-frame ones, dropping some. The sample yields hundreds of thousands of clones, 13% seen once. General study findings and limits: TCRB CDR3s were moderately but significantly shorter in Type 1 diabetes patients in all four CD4+ subsets.

For these TCRs, the target antigens are not known. The specimen was naive CD4+ T cells from blood. Source of these receptors: a man between 18 and 29 years old with type 1 diabetes.

V usage is TRBV28 and J usage is TRBJ1-1; 7 bases align to TRBD1. The CDR3 spans 15 residues. J gave up 1 base and V 2 bases, and 4 bases lay outside the gene matches. Looked up from germline, CDR1 is MDHEN and CDR2 is SYDVKM. In DNA, the CDR3 is TGTGCCAGCAGTTTAGGGCAGGGGGAGAACACTGAAGCTTTCTTT. Translation gives CASSLGQGENTEAFF.

This chain uses TRBV25-1 with TRBJ1-4, with a possible D match to TRBD1 (6 bases). Looked up from germline, CDR1 is MGHDK and CDR2 is SYGVNS. The CDR3 extends over 16 amino acids. V was pared by 4 bases and J by 8 bases, with 20 bases between. CDR3 coding DNA: TGTGCCAGCAGTGCACAGTCGGGCAGGGGTGGCGAAAAACTGTTTTTT. Amino acids: CASSAQSGRGGEKLFF.

The V and J genes are TRBV27 and TRBJ2-7, with 7 positions matching TRBD1. The CDR3 has 15 amino acids. The germline CDR1 and CDR2 sequences are MNHEY and SMNVEV (reference sequence). The V gene end was trimmed by 6 bases and the J gene end by 1 base; junction bases not matched to a gene: 9. CDR3 coding DNA: TGTGCCAGCAGCCACGACAGGGCCTTATCCTACGAGCAGTACTTC. Translating it yields CASSHDRALSYEQYF.

The sample holds a few counts of this clone. The chain couples TRBV6-6 to TRBJ2-7, with unresolved D. CDR3 size: 12 residues. Trimming left V 6 bases short and J 3 bases short, with 9 bases between. Germline lookup yields CDR1 MNHNY and CDR2 SVGAGI (reference sequence). CDR3 DNA: TGTGCCAGCAGCCACGATTACTACGAGCAGTACTTC. Its translation is CASSHDYYEQYF.

The CDR3 coding sequence is TGTGCCAGCAGCGCACGCCCTTACGAGCAGTACTTC. It encodes CASSARPYEQYF. V is TRBV7-9 and J is TRBJ2-7; no definite D call. The V gene's germline CDR1 is SEHNR and CDR2 FQNEAQ (reference sequence). CDR3 length equals 12 residues. Trimming removed 5 bases from V and 4 bases from J, with 9 bases in between. The full variable domain, rest sourced from reference TRBV7-9 and TRBJ2-7, is DTGVSQNPRHKITKRGQNVTFRCDPISEHNRLYWYRQTLGQGPEFLTYFQNEAQLEKSRLLSDRFSAERPKGSFSTLEIQRTEQGDSAMYLCASSARPYEQYFGPGTRLTVT.

The chain uses TRBV4-1 and TRBJ1-1, with TRBD1 as a possible D gene (5 bases). This CDR3 is 16 amino acids long. V was pared by 4 bases and J by 1 base, with 16 bases between. The germline V gene encodes CDR1 MGHRA and CDR2 YSYEKL. The CDR3 bases are TGCGCCAGCAGCCCGAACAACGGACACCCGAACACTGAAGCTTTCTTT. Translation: CASSPNNGHPNTEAFF.

The V gene is TRBV4-1, the J gene TRBJ2-5, with D maybe TRBD1 (5 bases). The V end was cut by 1 base, the J end by 5 bases, with 8 bases between. Germline V gene sequence: CDR1 MGHRA, CDR2 YSYEKL. The CDR3 has 13 residues. CDR3 sequence: CASSQAGLETQYF. The CDR3 DNA follows: TGCGCCAGCAGCCAAGCAGGGTTGGAGACCCAGTACTTC.

This clone has just a few counts. The chain joins TRBV29-1 to TRBJ1-2, with no clear D. This CDR3 is built from 12 residues. CDR1 is SQVTM, CDR2 ANQGSEA, per germline. V lost 5 bases, J lost 4 bases, and 11 bases lay in between. CDR3 bases: TGCAGCGTTCTGGCCACTATCTATGGCTACACCTTC. It yields the protein CSVLATIYGYTF.

V usage is TRBV28 and J usage is TRBJ1-2; TRBD1 agrees at 8 bases. Trimming took 8 bases from V and 4 from J; bases not matched to a gene: 9. In germline, CDR1 is MDHEN, CDR2 SYDVKM. There are 14 residues in the CDR3. The CDR3 loop reads CASGQGQEIYGYTF. DNA for the CDR3: TGTGCCAGCGGACAGGGCCAGGAGATCTATGGCTACACCTTC.

In its sample, this clone was seen a few times. The chain links TRBV30 to TRBJ1-6; D gene unclear. Trimming removed 8 bases from V and 9 bases from J, with 26 bases in between. The CDR3 totals 16 residues. The germline V gene encodes CDR1 GTSNPN and CDR2 SVGIG (reference sequence). CDR3 loop: CAGYPGPSSPFSPLHF. CDR3 in DNA: TGTGCCGGCTATCCGGGTCCGTCCTCACCTTTTTCACCCCTCCACTTT.

The chain carries TRBV19 and TRBJ1-2; D gene uncertain. Looked up from germline, CDR1 is LNHDA and CDR2 is SQIVND (reference sequence). The CDR3 sequence is 14 residues long. V lost 6 bases, J lost 4 bases, and 15 bases lay in between. The CDR3 DNA reads as TGTGCCAGTAGGACGGGAGCTCCCTTCTATGGCTACACCTTC. It encodes CASRTGAPFYGYTF. Based on the CDR3 plus reference TRBV19 and TRBJ1-2, the full variable domain is DGGITQSPKYLFRKEGQNVTLSCEQNLNHDAMYWYRQDPGQGLRLIYYSQIVNDFQKGDIAEGYSVSREKKESFPLTVTSAQKNPTAFYLCASRTGAPFYGYTFGSGTRLTVV.

This clone was detected a few times. This chain links TRBV6-5 with TRBJ2-5, with a weak D call TRBD1 (5 bases). Germline assignment: CDR1 MNHEY and CDR2 SVGAGI. V was shortened by 4 bases and J by 6 bases, with 15 bases between the two germline ends. This CDR3 region has 14 residues. CDR3 in amino acids: CASSSQGGEQTQYF. CDR3 nucleotides: TGTGCCAGCAGTTCTCAGGGTGGGGAACAGACCCAGTACTTC.

The chain is built from TRBV30 and TRBJ1-2; D perhaps matches TRBD1 (6 bases). The length of the CDR3 is 14 residues. V was clipped by 4 bases and J by 4 bases, with 16 bases between them. CDR1 GTSNPN and CDR2 SVGIG come from the germline V gene (reference sequence). The CDR3: CAWKPLGGFYGYTF. The CDR3 DNA sequence: TGTGCCTGGAAGCCCTTGGGGGGCTTCTATGGCTACACCTTC.

The table lists this clone with a few counts. J is TRBJ1-1 and V is TRBV5-4, with a weak D call TRBD1 (6 bases). Germline assignment: CDR1 SGHNT and CDR2 YYREEE (reference sequence). The CDR3 length is 14 residues. Trimming cost V 3 bases and J 1 base, with 10 bases left between them. CDR3 bases: TGTGCCAGCAGCTACCCGACAGGGAACACTGAAGCTTTCTTT. Its translation is CASSYPTGNTEAFF.

Only a few counts were recorded for this clone. The gene calls are TRBV5-1 and TRBJ2-5; D gene ambiguous. The CDR3 contains 13 residues. Deletions cut 4 bases from V and 5 bases from J, with 12 bases between. Germline V gene data show CDR1 as SGHRS and CDR2 as YFSETQ. CDR3 DNA: TGCGCCAGCAGCGTCAGTATTCAGGAGACCCAGTACTTC. Translated, it gives CASSVSIQETQYF.

The chain joins TRBV28 to TRBJ1-5, with D unclear. The CDR3 is 15 amino acids. The V gene's germline CDR1 is MDHEN and CDR2 SYDVKM. Trimming left V 3 bases short and J 0 bases short, with 9 bases between. The CDR3 protein is CASSFPSYSNQPQHF. The CDR3 DNA follows: TGTGCCAGCAGTTTCCCAAGTTATAGCAATCAGCCCCAGCATTTT.

A few counts support this clone. Other nucleotide sequences in the sample specify the same CDR3. V usage is TRBV30 and J usage is TRBJ2-5, with D possibly being TRBD2 (6 bases). The V and J ends lost 0 bases and 1 base respectively, with 6 bases between them. This CDR3 comprises 13 residues. Germline V gives CDR1 GTSNPN, CDR2 SVGIG (reference sequence). The CDR3 DNA reads TGTGCCTGGAGTGTGGGGGGCCAAGAGACCCAGTACTTC. Translation: CAWSVGGQETQYF.

This clone was detected only a few times. CDR3 nucleotides: TGTGCCTGGAGTGTACAGGGGGATGGGGAACTGTTTTTT. Protein sequence: CAWSVQGDGELFF. The chain is built from TRBV30 and TRBJ1-4, with 8 positions matching TRBD1. The J segment lost 12 bases and the V segment lost 0 bases, leaving 6 bases of the junction unmatched. The CDR3 is 13 amino acids. Germline V gene lookup returns CDR1 GTSNPN and CDR2 SVGIG (reference sequence).

The chain combines TRBV11-2 with TRBJ1-1; no firm D call. The V gene lost 5 bases and the J gene lost 6 bases, with 10 bases spanning the gap. The CDR3 sequence is 12 residues long. Germline V gives CDR1 SGHAT, CDR2 FQNNGV. The CDR3 is CASSKGRAEAFF. The CDR3 DNA reads as TGTGCCAGCAGCAAAGGACGGGCTGAAGCTTTCTTT.

A note on this clone: The same CDR3 arises from other DNA sequences in this sample as well. The rearrangement joins TRBV30 to TRBJ1-3, with 9 bases identical to TRBD1. The CDR3 is 12 amino acids. Germline CDR1 reads GTSNPN; CDR2 reads SVGIG (reference sequence). The ends lost 5 bases at V and 4 bases at J; junction bases unmatched: 0. As DNA, the CDR3 is TGTGCCTGGGGGACAGGGGGAAACACCATATATTTT. It translates to CAWGTGGNTIYF.

This clone was counted only a few times. V usage is TRBV27 and J usage is TRBJ2-3, with a tentative D call TRBD1 (6 bases). This CDR3 is 13 amino acids long. Germline V gene lookup returns CDR1 MNHEY and CDR2 SMNVEV (reference sequence). The V and J ends lost 6 bases and 0 bases respectively, with 7 bases between them. CDR3 coding DNA: TGTGCCAGCAGGGGGGCTAGCACAGATACGCAGTATTTT. This gives the protein CASRGASTDTQYF.

The chain joins TRBV18 to TRBJ1-1, with D unclear. V lost 3 bases, J lost 0 bases, and 17 bases lay in between. This CDR3 has 17 amino acids. CDR1 and CDR2 from the germline V gene are KGHSH and LQKENI. The CDR3 sequence is CASSPNPPAVVNTEAFF. CDR3 sequence (DNA): TGTGCCAGCTCACCGAACCCTCCAGCGGTGGTGAACACTGAAGCTTTCTTT.

J is TRBJ2-1 and V is TRBV2; no firm D call. The CDR3 is 12 residues long. V shed 8 bases and J shed 5 bases, with 10 bases lying between them. The germline V gene has CDR1 SNHLY and CDR2 FYNNEI. The CDR3 here is CASVHADNEQFF. CDR3 DNA sequence: TGTGCCAGCGTTCATGCAGACAATGAGCAGTTCTTC. The full variable domain, with the rest looked up from reference TRBV2 and TRBJ2-1, is EPEVTQTPSHQVTQMGQEVILRCVPISNHLYFYWYRQILGQKVEFLVSFYNNEISEKSEIFDDQFSVERPDGSNFTLKIRSTKLEDSAMYFCASVHADNEQFFGPGTRLTVL.

The chain has TRBV6-5 and TRBJ2-3; D perhaps matches TRBD2 (7 bases). The CDR3 has 15 amino acids. Germline V gene data show CDR1 as MNHEY and CDR2 as SVGAGI. Trimming shortened V by 0 bases and J by 6 bases, and 13 bases separated the two germline ends. The CDR3 DNA reads TGTGCCAGCAGTTACTCTTGGGGGGGCCAGGATACGCAGTATTTT. Amino acids: CASSYSWGGQDTQYF.

This clone was found a few times. The chain combines TRBV28 with TRBJ2-2; D is unresolved. Between the trimmed V and J ends, which lost 4 bases and 3 bases, there was a span of 6 bases. The germline CDR1 and CDR2 sequences are MDHEN and SYDVKM. The CDR3 is 13 amino acids. This chain's CDR3 is CASSYPDTGELFF. The CDR3 DNA follows: TGTGCCAGCAGTTATCCAGACACCGGGGAGCTGTTTTTT.

This clone was picked up a small number of times. The chain recombines TRBV6-5 with TRBJ2-3; 10 bases match TRBD2. With 4 bases clipped from V and 5 bases from J, the junction kept 9 bases outside the gene matches. This CDR3 comprises 16 residues. Germline V gene sequence: CDR1 MNHEY, CDR2 SVGAGI. The CDR3 here is CASSLLAGSLQDTQYF. Written as DNA, the CDR3 is TGTGCCAGCAGTTTACTAGCGGGGTCGCTCCAAGATACGCAGTATTTT.